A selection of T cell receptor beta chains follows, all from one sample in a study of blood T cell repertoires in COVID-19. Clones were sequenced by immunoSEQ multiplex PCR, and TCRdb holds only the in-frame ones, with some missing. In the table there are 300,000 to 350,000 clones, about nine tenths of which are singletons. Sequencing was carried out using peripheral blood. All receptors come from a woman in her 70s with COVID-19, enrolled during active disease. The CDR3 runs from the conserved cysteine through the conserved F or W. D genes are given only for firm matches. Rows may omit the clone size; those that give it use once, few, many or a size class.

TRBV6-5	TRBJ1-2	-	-	TGTGCCAGCAGCGCGGGGGTGTACTATGGCTACACCTTC	CASSAGVYYGYTF
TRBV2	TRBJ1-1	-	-	TGTGCCAGCAGTAAGGGGGAGAACACTGAAGCTTTCTTT	CASSKGENTEAFF
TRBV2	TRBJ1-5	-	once	TGTGCCAGCAGTGAAGGAGGAGTAAGCAATCAGCCCCAGCATTTT	CASSEGGVSNQPQHF
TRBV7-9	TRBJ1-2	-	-	TGTGCCAGCAGCTTAGGGTCAGATAATGGCTACACCTTC	CASSLGSDNGYTF
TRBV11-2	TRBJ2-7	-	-	TGTGCCAGCAGCTTAGGCGGCCCCTACGAGCAGTACTTC	CASSLGGPYEQYF
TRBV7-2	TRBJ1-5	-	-	TGTGCCAGCAGCTTCGGGGGGACCAATCAGCCCCAGCATTTT	CASSFGGTNQPQHF
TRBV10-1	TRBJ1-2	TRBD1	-	TGCGCCAGCAGTGAAGACAGGGTTATATATGGCTACACCTTC	CASSEDRVIYGYTF
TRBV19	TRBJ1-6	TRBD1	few	TGTGCCAGTAGTTGGGAGAGGGACAGCAATTCACCCCTCCACTTT	CASSWERDSNSPLHF
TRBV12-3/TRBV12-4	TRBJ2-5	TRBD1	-	TGTGCCAGCCGCAGGGGGCAATGGGAGACCCAGTACTTC	CASRRGQWETQYF
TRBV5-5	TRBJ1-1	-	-	TGTGCCAGCAGCTTGGGTCCCCCTCGGGTGAACACTGAAGCTTTCTTT	CASSLGPPRVNTEAFF
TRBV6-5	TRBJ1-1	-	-	TGTGCCAGCAGTTCAGGGTACACTGAAGCTTTCTTT	CASSSGYTEAFF
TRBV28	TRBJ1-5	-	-	TGTGCCAGCAGTTTCTCGGTGGGCAATCAGCCCCAGCATTTT	CASSFSVGNQPQHF
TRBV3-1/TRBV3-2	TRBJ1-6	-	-	TGTGCCAGCAGCCACGAGGGCAGGTTAAGCTTT	CASSHEGRLSF
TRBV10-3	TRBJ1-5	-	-	TGTGCCATCAGTGAGGGCGGGAGTGGCAATCAGCCCCAGCATTTT	CAISEGGSGNQPQHF
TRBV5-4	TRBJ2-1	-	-	TGTGCCAGCAGCTTGCAGGTGGCCTCCAATGAGCAGTTCTTC	CASSLQVASNEQFF
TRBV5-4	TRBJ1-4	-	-	TGTGCCAGCAGCTTTTCGGGGGACGTAGAAAAACTGTTTTTT	CASSFSGDVEKLFF
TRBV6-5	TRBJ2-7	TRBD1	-	TGTGCCAGCAGTACGGACAGGGGGCATCAGTACTTC	CASSTDRGHQYF
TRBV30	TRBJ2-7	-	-	TGTGCCTCACAGGGAATCTCCTACGAGCAGTACTTC	CASQGISYEQYF
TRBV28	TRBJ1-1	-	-	TGTGCCAGCAGCCCCAGGGAGGGGTACACTGAAGCTTTCTTT	CASSPREGYTEAFF
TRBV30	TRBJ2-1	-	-	TGTGCCTGGAGACGCAGCTCCTACAATGAGCAGTTCTTC	CAWRRSSYNEQFF
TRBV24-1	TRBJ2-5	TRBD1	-	TGTGCCACCAGTGATTTCCAGACAGGGATGCGAGAGACCCAGTACTTC	CATSDFQTGMRETQYF
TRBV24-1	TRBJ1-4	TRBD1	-	TGTGCCACCAGTGATTCGCGGAGGGGGCGTGAAAAACTGTTTTTT	CATSDSRRGREKLFF
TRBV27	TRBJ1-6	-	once	TGTGCCAGCAGATCCTCAGGGGTGAATTCACCCCTCCACTTT	CASRSSGVNSPLHF
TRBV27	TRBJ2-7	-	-	TGTGCCAGCAGTTCGGGATACGAGCAGTACTTC	CASSSGYEQYF
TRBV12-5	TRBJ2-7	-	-	TGTGCTAGTGGTTGGGGACTCCACGAGCAGTACTTC	CASGWGLHEQYF
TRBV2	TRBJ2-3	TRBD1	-	TGTGCCAGCTCGGGACAGATCACAGATACGCAGTATTTT	CASSGQITDTQYF
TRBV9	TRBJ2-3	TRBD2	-	TGTGCCAGCAGCCAGAGCGGGGGGACCACAGATACGCAGTATTTT	CASSQSGGTTDTQYF
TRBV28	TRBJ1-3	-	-	TGTGCCAGCAGTTTAAGACGGGGGGACACCATATATTTT	CASSLRRGDTIYF
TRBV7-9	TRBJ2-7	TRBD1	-	TGTGCCAGCAGCTCGGGACAGGGGGTCTACGAGCAGTACTTC	CASSSGQGVYEQYF
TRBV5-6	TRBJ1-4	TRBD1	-	TGTGCCAGCAGCCCGGGACAGGGGGCCGATATTGAAAAACTGTTTTTT	CASSPGQGADIEKLFF
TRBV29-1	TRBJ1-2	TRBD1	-	TGCAGCGCGGTACAGGGGGCAAGGGGCTACACCTTC	CSAVQGARGYTF
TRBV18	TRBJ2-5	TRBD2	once	TGTGCCAGCTCACCTTACGGGGGGGCCGAAGAGACCCAGTACTTC	CASSPYGGAEETQYF
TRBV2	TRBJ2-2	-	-	TGTGCCAGCAGCGACCGACGCGGCACCGGGGAGCTGTTTTTT	CASSDRRGTGELFF
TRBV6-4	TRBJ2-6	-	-	TGTGCCAGCAGTGACCGTTCTGGGGCCAACGTCCTGACTTTC	CASSDRSGANVLTF
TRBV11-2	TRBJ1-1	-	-	TGTGCCAGCAGCGTACACCGCCACCCTGAAGCTTTCTTT	CASSVHRHPEAFF
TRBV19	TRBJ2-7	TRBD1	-	TGTGCCAGTAGTAGGACGGGACAGCTTTACGAGCAGTACTTC	CASSRTGQLYEQYF
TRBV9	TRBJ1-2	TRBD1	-	TGTGCCAGCAGCGTGGGACAGGACGATAACTATGGCTACACCTTC	CASSVGQDDNYGYTF
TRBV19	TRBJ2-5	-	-	TGTGCCAGTAGTATGGGGGGGCGCGAGACCCAGTACTTC	CASSMGGRETQYF
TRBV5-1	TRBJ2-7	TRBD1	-	TGCGCCAGCAGCCCGGACAGGGGATGGAACGAGCAGTACTTC	CASSPDRGWNEQYF
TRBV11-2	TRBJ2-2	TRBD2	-	TGTGCCAGCAGCTTAGAAGGCGGGACTAGCGGGGGGAAGAACACCGGGGAGCTGTTTTTT	CASSLEGGTSGGKNTGELFF
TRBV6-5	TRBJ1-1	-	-	TGTGCCGCCCGACAGGAGTTGAACACTGAAGCTTTCTTT	CAARQELNTEAFF
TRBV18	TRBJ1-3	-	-	TGTGCCAGCTCACCACGTCAAAACACCATATATTTT	CASSPRQNTIYF
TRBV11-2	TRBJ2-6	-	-	TGTGCCAGCAGGAAAGCCGGGGTCGGGGCCAACGTCCTGACTTTC	CASRKAGVGANVLTF
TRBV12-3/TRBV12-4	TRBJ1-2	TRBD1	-	TGTGCCAGCAGTAATACAGGGGAAGGCTACACCTTC	CASSNTGEGYTF
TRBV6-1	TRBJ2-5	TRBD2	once	TGTGCCAGCAGTGACGGACTAGCGGGGGTGGAGACCCAGTACTTC	CASSDGLAGVETQYF
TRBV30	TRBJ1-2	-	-	TGTGCCTGGAGTGTCGGCTCGTGGGGCGGCTACACCTTC	CAWSVGSWGGYTF
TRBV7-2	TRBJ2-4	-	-	TGTGCCAGCAGCTTAGGGCAGGGAGGGGGCATTCAGTACTTC	CASSLGQGGGIQYF
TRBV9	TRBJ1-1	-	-	TGTGCCAGCAGCCCTTGGACGGCGGGGAACACTGAAGCTTTCTTT	CASSPWTAGNTEAFF
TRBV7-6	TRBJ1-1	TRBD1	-	TGTGCCAGCAGCTTAGAAGGCTGGACAGGGGAGGGTGAAGCTTTCTTT	CASSLEGWTGEGEAFF